Listed below are T cell receptor beta chains from one sample, sequenced in a study of T-cell reconstitution after alpha-beta-depleted transplantation in children. TCRdb called the PCR reads again in MiXCR, with one record for every CDR3 protein. The sample lists about 610,000 distinct CDR3 sequences; more than 9% were seen once. The sample consisted of PBMCs from the stem cell graft donor, taken from the stem cell graft. These receptors were obtained from a human donor who donated a stem cell graft to a child with acute myeloid leukemia. Both conserved end residues are part of each CDR3. A D gene is named only where the DNA matches it firmly. The size entry is marked missing in some rows and otherwise reads once, few, many or a size class.

D gene	J gene	V gene	clone size	CDR3 protein	CDR3 DNA
TRBD1	TRBJ2-4	TRBV29-1	few	CSVNPRGRGDIQYF	TGCAGCGTTAACCCCAGGGGGCGCGGGGACATTCAGTACTTC
TRBD1	TRBJ1-1	TRBV12-3/TRBV12-4	many	CASSFTDRDTEAFF	TGTGCCAGCAGTTTCACTGACAGGGACACTGAAGCTTTCTTT
-	TRBJ2-2	TRBV19	-	CASSGGRAQNWNTGELFF	TGTGCCAGTAGTGGCGGCCGGGCCCAAAATTGGAACACCGGGGAGCTGTTTTTT
-	TRBJ2-1	TRBV6-1	few	CASSHNRDWMYNEQFF	TGTGCCAGCAGTCATAACCGGGACTGGATGTACAATGAGCAGTTCTTC
-	TRBJ2-1	TRBV7-2	few	CASSLARGQSSYNEQFF	TGTGCCAGCAGCTTAGCCCGAGGCCAATCCTCCTACAATGAGCAGTTCTTC
TRBD1	TRBJ1-1	TRBV20-1	few	CSARISTGLKNTEAFF	TGCAGTGCTAGAATCTCGACAGGGCTAAAGAACACTGAAGCTTTCTTT
-	TRBJ2-1	TRBV9	many	CASSPGLSYNEQFF	TGTGCCAGCAGCCCCGGACTCTCCTACAATGAGCAGTTCTTC
TRBD2	TRBJ2-7	TRBV5-6	many	CASSTGLAFHEQYF	TGTGCCAGCAGTACGGGACTAGCGTTCCACGAGCAGTACTTC
-	TRBJ1-3	TRBV18	-	CASSPLGPSSGNTIYF	TGTGCCAGCTCACCACTAGGACCAAGCTCTGGAAACACCATATATTTT
TRBD2	TRBJ2-1	TRBV20-1	few	CCANRIQAGLKSNEQFF	TGCTGTGCAAATCGCATTCAAGCGGGATTGAAGTCCAATGAGCAGTTCTTC
-	TRBJ2-7	TRBV5-1	many	CASSQGGAGTYEQYF	TGCGCCAGCAGCCAGGGGGGAGCTGGTACCTACGAGCAGTACTTC
TRBD2	TRBJ2-1	TRBV6-2/TRBV6-3	-	CASISGASGNNEQFF	TGTGCCAGCATCTCCGGGGCTAGCGGAAACAATGAGCAGTTCTTC
TRBD2	TRBJ2-7	TRBV5-1	few	CASSLVAGVGGHEQYF	TGCGCCAGCAGCTTGGTAGCGGGAGTTGGAGGGCACGAGCAGTACTTC